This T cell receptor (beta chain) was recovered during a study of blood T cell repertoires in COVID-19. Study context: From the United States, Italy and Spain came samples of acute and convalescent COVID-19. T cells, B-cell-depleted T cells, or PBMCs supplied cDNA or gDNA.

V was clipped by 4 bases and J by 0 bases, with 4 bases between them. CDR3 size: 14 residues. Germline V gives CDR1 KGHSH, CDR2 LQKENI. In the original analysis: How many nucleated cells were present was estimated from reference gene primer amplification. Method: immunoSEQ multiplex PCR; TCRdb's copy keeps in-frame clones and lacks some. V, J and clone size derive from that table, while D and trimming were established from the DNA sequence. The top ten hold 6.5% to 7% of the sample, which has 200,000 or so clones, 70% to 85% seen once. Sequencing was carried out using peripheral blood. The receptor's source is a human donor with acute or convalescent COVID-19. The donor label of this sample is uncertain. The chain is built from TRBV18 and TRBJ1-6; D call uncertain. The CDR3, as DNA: TGTGCCAGCTCACTGAGCTCCTATAATTCACCCCTCCACTTT. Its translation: CASSLSSYNSPLHF.